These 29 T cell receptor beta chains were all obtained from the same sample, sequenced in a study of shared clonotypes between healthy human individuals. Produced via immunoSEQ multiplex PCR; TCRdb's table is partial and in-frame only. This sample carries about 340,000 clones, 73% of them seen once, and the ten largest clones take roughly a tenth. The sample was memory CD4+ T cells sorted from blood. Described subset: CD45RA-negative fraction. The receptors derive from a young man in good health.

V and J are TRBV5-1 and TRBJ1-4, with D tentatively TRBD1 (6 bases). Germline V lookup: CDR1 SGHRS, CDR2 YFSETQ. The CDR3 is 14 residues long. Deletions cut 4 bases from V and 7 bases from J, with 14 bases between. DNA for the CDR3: TGCGCCAGCAGCCGATCAGGGGTCGGTGAAAAACTGTTTTTT. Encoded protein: CASSRSGVGEKLFF.

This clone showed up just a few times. CDR3 DNA sequence: TGTGCCAGCACTCAAAGCGGGCTAGCGGGACGACAAGGGTCCTACAATGAGCAGTTCTTC. Protein: CASTQSGLAGRQGSYNEQFF. This sequence joins TRBV28 and TRBJ2-1, with TRBD2 matching over 9 bases. Trimming took 7 bases from V and 1 from J; bases not matched to a gene: 20. The V gene's germline CDR1 is MDHEN and CDR2 SYDVKM. CDR3 length: 20 amino acids.

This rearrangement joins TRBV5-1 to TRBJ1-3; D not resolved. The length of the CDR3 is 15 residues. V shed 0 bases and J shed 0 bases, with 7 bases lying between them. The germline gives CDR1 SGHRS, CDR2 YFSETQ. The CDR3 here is CASSLEGGSGNTIYF. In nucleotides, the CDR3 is TGCGCCAGCAGCTTGGAGGGCGGCTCTGGAAACACCATATATTTT.

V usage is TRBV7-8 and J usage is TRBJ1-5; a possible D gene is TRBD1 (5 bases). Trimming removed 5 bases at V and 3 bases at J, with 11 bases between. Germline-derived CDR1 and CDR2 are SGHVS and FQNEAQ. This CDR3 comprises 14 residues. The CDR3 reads CASSPPQVNQPQHF. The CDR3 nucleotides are TGTGCCAGCAGCCCCCCACAGGTCAATCAGCCCCAGCATTTT.

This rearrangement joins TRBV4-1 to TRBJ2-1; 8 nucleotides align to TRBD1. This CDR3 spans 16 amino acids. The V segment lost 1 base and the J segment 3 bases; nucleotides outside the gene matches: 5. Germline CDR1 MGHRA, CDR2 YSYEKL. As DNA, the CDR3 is TGCGCCAGCAGCCAAGTAGGACAGGGAGGCTACAATGAGCAGTTCTTC. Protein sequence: CASSQVGQGGYNEQFF.

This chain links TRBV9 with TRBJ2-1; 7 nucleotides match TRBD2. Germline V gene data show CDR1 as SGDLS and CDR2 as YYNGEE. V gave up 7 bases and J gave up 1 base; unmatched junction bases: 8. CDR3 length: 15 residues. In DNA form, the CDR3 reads TGTGCCAGCTCTTGGGCGGGAGTATCCTACAATGAGCAGTTCTTC. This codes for CASSWAGVSYNEQFF.

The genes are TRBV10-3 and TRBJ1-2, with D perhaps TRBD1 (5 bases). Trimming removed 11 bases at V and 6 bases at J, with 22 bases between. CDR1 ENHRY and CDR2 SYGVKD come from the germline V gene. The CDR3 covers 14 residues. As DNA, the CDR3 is TGTGCCCCCAGGGTATCCCCACCATTGAATGGCTACACCTTC. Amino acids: CAPRVSPPLNGYTF.

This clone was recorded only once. DNA for the CDR3: TGTGCCAGCACTCCGGGAGGGCAGGTCTCTGGAAACACCATATATTTT. This gives the protein CASTPGGQVSGNTIYF. The chain combines TRBV2 with TRBJ1-3; D gene uncertain. CDR1 and CDR2 from the germline V gene are SNHLY and FYNNEI. V lost 7 bases to trimming and J lost 0 bases, with 16 bases between them. The CDR3 has 16 amino acids.

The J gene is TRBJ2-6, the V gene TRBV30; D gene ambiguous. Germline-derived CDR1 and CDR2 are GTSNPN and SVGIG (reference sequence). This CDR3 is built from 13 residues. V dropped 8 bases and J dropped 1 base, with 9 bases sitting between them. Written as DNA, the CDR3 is TGTGCCCACCAGAAGTCTGGGGCCAACGTCCTGACTTTC. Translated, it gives CAHQKSGANVLTF.

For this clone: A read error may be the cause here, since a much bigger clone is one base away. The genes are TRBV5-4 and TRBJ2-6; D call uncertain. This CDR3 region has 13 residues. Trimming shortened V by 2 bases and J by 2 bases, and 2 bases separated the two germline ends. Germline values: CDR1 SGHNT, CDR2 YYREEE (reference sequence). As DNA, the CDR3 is TGTGCCAGCAGCTTCGCTGGGGCCAACGTCCTGACTTTC. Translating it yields CASSFAGANVLTF. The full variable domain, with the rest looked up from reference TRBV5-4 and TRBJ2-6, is ETGVTQSPTHLIKTRGQQVTLRCSSQSGHNTVSWYQQALGQGPQFIFQYYREEENGRGNFPPRFSGLQFPNYSSELNVNALELDDSALYLCASSFAGANVLTFGAGSRLTVL.

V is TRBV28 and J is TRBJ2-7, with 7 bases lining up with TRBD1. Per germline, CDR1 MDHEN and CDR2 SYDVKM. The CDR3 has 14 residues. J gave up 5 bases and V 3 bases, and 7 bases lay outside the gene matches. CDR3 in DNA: TGTGCCAGCAGTTTGACAGGGTTTCTCGACGAGCAGTACTTC. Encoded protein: CASSLTGFLDEQYF.

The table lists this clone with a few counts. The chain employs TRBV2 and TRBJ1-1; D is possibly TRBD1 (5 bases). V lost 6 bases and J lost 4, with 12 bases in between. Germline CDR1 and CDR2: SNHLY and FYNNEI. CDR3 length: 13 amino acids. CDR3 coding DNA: TGTGCCAGCAGCTACGGGACGGGCACTGAAGCTTTCTTT. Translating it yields CASSYGTGTEAFF. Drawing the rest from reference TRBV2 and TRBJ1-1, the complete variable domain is EPEVTQTPSHQVTQMGQEVILRCVPISNHLYFYWYRQILGQKVEFLVSFYNNEISEKSEIFDDQFSVERPDGSNFTLKIRSTKLEDSAMYFCASSYGTGTEAFFGQGTRLTVV.

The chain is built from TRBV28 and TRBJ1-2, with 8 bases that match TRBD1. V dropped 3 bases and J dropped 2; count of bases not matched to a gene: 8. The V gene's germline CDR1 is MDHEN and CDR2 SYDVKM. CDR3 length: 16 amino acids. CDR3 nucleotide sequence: TGTGCCAGCAGTTTGTGGGGACAGGCCCTAAACTATGGCTACACCTTC. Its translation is CASSLWGQALNYGYTF.

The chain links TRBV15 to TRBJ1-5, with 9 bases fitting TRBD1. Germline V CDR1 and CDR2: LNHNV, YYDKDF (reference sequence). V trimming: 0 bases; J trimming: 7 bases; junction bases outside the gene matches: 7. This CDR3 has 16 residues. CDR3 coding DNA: TGTGCCACCAGCAGAGATCCCGGGACAGGGCGGCAGCCCCAGCATTTT. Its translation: CATSRDPGTGRQPQHF.

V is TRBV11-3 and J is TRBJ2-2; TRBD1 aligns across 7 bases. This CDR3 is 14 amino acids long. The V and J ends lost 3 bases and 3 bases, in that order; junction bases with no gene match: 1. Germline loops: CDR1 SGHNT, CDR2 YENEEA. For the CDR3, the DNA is TGTGCCAGCAGCTTCGACAGGGACACCGGGGAGCTGTTTTTT. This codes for CASSFDRDTGELFF. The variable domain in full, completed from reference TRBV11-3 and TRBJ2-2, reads EAGVVQSPRYKIIEKKQPVAFWCNPISGHNTLYWYLQNLGQGPELLIRYENEEAVDDSQLPKDRFSAERLKGVDSTLKIQPAELGDSAVYLCASSFDRDTGELFFGEGSRLTVL.

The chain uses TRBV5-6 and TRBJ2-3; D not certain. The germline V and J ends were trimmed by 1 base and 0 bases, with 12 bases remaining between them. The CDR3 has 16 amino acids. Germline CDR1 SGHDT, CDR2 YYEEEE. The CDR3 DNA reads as TGTGCCAGCAGCTTGACCACCATTCTGAGCACAGATACGCAGTATTTT. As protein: CASSLTTILSTDTQYF. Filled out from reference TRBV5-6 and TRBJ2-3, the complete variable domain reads DAGVTQSPTHLIKTRGQQVTLRCSPKSGHDTVSWYQQALGQGPQFIFQYYEEEERQRGNFPDRFSGHQFPNYSSELNVNALLLGDSALYLCASSLTTILSTDTQYFGPGTRLTVL.

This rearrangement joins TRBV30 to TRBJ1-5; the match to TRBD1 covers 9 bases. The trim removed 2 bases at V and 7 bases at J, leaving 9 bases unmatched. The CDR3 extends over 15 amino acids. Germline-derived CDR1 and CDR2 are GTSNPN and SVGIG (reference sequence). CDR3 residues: CAWSTPGQGPQPQHF. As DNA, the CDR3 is TGTGCCTGGAGTACCCCGGGACAGGGTCCACAGCCCCAGCATTTT.

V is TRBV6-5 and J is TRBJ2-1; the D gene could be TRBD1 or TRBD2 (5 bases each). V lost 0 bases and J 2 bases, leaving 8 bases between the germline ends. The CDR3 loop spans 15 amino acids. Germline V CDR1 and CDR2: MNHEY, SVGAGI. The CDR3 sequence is CASSYSGTPYNEQFF. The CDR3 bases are TGTGCCAGCAGTTACTCAGGGACCCCCTACAATGAGCAGTTCTTC.

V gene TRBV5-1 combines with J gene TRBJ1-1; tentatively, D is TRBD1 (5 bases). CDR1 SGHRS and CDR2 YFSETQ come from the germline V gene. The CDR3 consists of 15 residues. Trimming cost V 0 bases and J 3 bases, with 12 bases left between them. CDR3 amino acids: CASSLEGFRDTEAFF. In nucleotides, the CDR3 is TGCGCCAGCAGCTTGGAGGGGTTTCGGGACACTGAAGCTTTCTTT.

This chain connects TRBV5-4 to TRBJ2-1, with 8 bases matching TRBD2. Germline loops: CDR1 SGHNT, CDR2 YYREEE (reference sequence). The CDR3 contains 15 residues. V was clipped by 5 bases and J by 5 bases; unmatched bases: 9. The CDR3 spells CASRSGTSGNNEQFF. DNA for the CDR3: TGTGCCAGCAGGTCCGGAACTAGCGGAAACAATGAGCAGTTCTTC.

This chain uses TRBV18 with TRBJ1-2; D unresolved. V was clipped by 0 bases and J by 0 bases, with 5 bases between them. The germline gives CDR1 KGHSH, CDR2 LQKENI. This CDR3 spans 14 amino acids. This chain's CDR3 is CASSPPGPNYGYTF. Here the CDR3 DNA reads TGTGCCAGCTCACCACCAGGGCCTAACTATGGCTACACCTTC.

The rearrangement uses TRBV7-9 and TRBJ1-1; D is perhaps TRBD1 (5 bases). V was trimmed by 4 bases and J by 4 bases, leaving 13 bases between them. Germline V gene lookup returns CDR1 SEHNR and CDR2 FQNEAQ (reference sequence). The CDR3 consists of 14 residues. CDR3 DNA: TGTGCCAGCAGCTCCATTGCCGGGGGCACTGAAGCTTTCTTT. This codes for CASSSIAGGTEAFF.

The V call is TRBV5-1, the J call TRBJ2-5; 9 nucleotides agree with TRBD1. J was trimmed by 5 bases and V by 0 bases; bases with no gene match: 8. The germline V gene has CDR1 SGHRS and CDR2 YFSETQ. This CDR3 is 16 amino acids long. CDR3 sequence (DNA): TGCGCCAGCAGCTTGGCCCCACAGGGGGCCGGGGAGACCCAGTACTTC. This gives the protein CASSLAPQGAGETQYF. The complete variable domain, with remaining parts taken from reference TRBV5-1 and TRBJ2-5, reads KAGVTQTPRYLIKTRGQQVTLSCSPISGHRSVSWYQQTPGQGLQFLFEYFSETQRNKGNFPGRFSGRQFSNSRSEMNVSTLELGDSALYLCASSLAPQGAGETQYFGPGTRLLVL.

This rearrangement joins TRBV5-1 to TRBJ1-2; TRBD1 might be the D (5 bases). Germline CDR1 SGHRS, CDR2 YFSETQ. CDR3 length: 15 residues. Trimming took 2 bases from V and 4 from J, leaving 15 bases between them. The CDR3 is CASSLPSGTIYGYTF. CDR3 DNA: TGCGCCAGCAGCTTACCATCCGGGACGATCTATGGCTACACCTTC. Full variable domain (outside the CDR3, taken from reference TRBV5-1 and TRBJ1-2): KAGVTQTPRYLIKTRGQQVTLSCSPISGHRSVSWYQQTPGQGLQFLFEYFSETQRNKGNFPGRFSGRQFSNSRSEMNVSTLELGDSALYLCASSLPSGTIYGYTFGSGTRLTVV.

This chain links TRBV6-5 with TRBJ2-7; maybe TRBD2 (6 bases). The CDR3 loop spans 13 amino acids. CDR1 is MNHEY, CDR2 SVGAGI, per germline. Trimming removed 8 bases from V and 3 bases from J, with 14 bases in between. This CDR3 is CASSLISGYEQYF. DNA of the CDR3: TGTGCCAGCTCGTTAATTAGCGGCTACGAGCAGTACTTC.

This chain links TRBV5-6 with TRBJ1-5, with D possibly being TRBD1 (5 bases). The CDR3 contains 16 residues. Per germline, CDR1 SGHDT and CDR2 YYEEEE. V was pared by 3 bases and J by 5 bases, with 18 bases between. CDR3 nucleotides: TGTGCCAGCAGCTCAGCCGGGATAGTAGGGGATCAGCCCCAGCATTTT. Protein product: CASSSAGIVGDQPQHF.

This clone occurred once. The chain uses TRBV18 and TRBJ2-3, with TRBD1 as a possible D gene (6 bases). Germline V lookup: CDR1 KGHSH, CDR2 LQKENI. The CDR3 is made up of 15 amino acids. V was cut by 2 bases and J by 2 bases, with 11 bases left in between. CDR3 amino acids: CASSPGGRFTDTQYF. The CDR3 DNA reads TGTGCCAGCTCACCAGGGGGCCGATTCACAGATACGCAGTATTTT.

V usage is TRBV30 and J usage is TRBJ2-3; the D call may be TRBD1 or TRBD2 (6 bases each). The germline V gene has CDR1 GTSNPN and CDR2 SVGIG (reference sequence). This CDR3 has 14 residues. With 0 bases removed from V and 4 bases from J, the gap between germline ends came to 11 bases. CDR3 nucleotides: TGTGCCTGGAGTGTAGGGGGGAGTGCAGATACGCAGTATTTT. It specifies CAWSVGGSADTQYF.

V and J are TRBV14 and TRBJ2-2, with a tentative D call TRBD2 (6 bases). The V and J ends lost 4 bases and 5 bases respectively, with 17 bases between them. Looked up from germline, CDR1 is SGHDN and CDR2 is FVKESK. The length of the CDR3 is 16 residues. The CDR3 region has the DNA TGTGCCAGCAGCCCCCGGCGGAGGGGCGAGACCGGGGAGCTGTTTTTT. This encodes CASSPRRRGETGELFF. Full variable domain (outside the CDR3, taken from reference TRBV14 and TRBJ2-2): EAGVTQFPSHSVIEKGQTVTLRCDPISGHDNLYWYRRVMGKEIKFLLHFVKESKQDESGMPNNRFLAERTGGTYSTLKVQPAELEDSGVYFCASSPRRRGETGELFFGEGSRLTVL.